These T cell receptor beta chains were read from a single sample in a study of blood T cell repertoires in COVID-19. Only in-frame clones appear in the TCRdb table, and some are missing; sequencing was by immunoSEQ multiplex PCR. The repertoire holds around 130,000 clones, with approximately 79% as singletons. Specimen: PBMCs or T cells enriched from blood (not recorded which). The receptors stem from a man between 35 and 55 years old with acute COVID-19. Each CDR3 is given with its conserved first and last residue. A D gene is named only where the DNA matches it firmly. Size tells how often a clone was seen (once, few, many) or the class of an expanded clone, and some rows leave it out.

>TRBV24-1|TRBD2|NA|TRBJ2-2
TGTGCCACCGCAAGCGGGGGGATCACCGGGGAGCTGTTTTTT
CATASGGITGELFF
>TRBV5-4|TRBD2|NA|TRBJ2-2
TGTGCCAGCAGCCTAGCGGGAGAAATCGGGGAGCTGTTTTTT
CASSLAGEIGELFF
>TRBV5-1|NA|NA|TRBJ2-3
TGCGCCAGCAGCTCGGAAGCGAGAGAGGTGAGAGATACGCAGTATTTT
CASSSEAREVRDTQYF
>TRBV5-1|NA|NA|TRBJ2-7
TGCGCCACCTCTTCCCAGGGGGGCCCCTACGAGCAGTACTTC
CATSSQGGPYEQYF
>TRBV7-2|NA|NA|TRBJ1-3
TGTGCCAGCAGCTTAGAAGGGACAACCTGGAACACCATATATTTT
CASSLEGTTWNTIYF
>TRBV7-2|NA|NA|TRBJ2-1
TGTGCCAGCAGCACCTATACAGGTCACAATGAGCAGTTCTTC
CASSTYTGHNEQFF
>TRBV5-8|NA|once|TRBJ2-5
TGTGCCAATAGGAAACAGGGCTCTCCCCCAGAGACCCAGTACTTC
CANRKQGSPPETQYF
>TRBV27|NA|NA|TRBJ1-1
TGTGCCAGCAGTTTTGGGGGGAAGAACACTGAAGCTTTCTTT
CASSFGGKNTEAFF
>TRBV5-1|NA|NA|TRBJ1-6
TGCGCCAGCAGCTTGCTCGGGGATAATTCACCCCTCCACTTT
CASSLLGDNSPLHF
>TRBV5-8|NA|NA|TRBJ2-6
TGTGCCAGCAGCCGTACCGGCGGGACTGGGGCCAACGTCCTGACTTTC
CASSRTGGTGANVLTF
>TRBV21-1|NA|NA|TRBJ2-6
TGTGCCAGCAGCACCTTCGACAGGTTGGGGACTTTC
CASSTFDRLGTF
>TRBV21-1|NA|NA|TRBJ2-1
TGTGCCAGCAGCAACTCGGGGAGCTCCTACAATGAGCAGTTCTTC
CASSNSGSSYNEQFF
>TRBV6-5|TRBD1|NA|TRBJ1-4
TGTGCCAGCATCTCACAGGGGGCGACTAATGAAAAACTGTTTTTT
CASISQGATNEKLFF
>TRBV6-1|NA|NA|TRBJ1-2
TGTGCCAGCAGTGAAGGGGGAGACGGCTACACCTTC
CASSEGGDGYTF
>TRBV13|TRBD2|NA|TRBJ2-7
TGTGCCAGCAGCCCGGGACTAGCGGACCGCTACGAGCAGTACTTC
CASSPGLADRYEQYF
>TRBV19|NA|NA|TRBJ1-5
TGTGCCAGTAGTATTGGGGGGGGGAGCAATCAGCCCCAGCATTTT
CASSIGGGSNQPQHF
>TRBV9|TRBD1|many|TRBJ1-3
TGTGCCAGCAGCGCCCCTTCCGGCACGACAGGGATGTCTGGAAACACCATATATTTT
CASSAPSGTTGMSGNTIYF
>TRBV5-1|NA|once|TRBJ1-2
TGCGCCAGCAGCTGGACCGGGAGCGAAGGGAACGGCTACACCTTC
CASSWTGSEGNGYTF
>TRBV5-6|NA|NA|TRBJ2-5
TGTGCCAGCAGCTTGTTGGGGGGCCAAGAGACCCAGTACTTC
CASSLLGGQETQYF
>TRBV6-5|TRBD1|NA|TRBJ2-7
TGTGCCAGCCGATTCCCGGGACAGAGATTCGAGCAGTACTTC
CASRFPGQRFEQYF
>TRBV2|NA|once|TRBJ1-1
TGTGCCAGCAGTGTACAGCTGAACACTGAAGCTTTCTTT
CASSVQLNTEAFF
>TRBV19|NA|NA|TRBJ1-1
TGTGCCAGTAGTCCCCACAGGGTGGGGAACACTGAAGCTTTCTTT
CASSPHRVGNTEAFF
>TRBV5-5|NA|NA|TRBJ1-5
TGTGCCAGCAGCTTGGCCGATCAGCCCCAGCATTTT
CASSLADQPQHF
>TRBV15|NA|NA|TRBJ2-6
TGTGCCACCAGCAGAGACCTCTCTGGGGCCAACGTCCTGACTTTC
CATSRDLSGANVLTF
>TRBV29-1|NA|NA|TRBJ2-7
TGCAGCGTTGAAAGGGACACCAACTCCTACGAGCAGTACTTC
CSVERDTNSYEQYF
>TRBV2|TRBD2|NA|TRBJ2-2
TGTGCCAGCATATCCCGGGGGGTTCAGAACACCGGGGAGCTGTTTTTT
CASISRGVQNTGELFF
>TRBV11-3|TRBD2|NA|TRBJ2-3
TGTGCCAGCAGCTCTAGCGGGGGGACAGATACGCAGTATTTT
CASSSSGGTDTQYF